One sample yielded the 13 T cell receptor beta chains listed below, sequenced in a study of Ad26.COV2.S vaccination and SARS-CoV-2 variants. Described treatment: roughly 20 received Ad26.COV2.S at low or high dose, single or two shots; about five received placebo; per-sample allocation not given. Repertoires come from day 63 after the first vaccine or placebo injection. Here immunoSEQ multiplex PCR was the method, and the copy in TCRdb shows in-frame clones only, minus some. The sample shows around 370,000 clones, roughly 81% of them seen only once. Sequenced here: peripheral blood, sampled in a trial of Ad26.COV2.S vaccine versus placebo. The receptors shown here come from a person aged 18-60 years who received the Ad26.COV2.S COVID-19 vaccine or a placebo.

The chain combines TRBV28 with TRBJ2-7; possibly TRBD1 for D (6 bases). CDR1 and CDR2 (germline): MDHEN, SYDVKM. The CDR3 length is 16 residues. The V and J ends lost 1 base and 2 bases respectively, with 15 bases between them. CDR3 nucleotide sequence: TGTGCCAGCAGTTTATCCTACAGGGTTTGGACCTACGAGCAGTACTTC. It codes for CASSLSYRVWTYEQYF.

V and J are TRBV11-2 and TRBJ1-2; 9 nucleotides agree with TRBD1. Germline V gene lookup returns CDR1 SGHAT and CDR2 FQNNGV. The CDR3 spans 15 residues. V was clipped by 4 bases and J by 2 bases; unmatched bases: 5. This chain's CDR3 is CASSSGTGYNYGYTF. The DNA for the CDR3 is TGTGCCAGCAGCTCGGGGACAGGGTACAACTATGGCTACACCTTC.

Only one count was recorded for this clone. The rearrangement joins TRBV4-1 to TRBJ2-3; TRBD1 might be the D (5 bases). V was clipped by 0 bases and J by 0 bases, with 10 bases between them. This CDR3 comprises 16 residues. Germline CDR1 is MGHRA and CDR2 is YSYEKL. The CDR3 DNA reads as TGCGCCAGCAGCCAAGATCAGGGTGCTAGCACAGATACGCAGTATTTT. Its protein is CASSQDQGASTDTQYF.

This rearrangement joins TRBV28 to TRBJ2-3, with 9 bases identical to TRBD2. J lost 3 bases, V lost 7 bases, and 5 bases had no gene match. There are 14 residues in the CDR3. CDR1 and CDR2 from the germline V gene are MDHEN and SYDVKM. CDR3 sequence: CASTSGIGTDTQYF. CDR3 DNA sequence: TGTGCCAGCACTAGCGGGATCGGTACAGATACGCAGTATTTT.

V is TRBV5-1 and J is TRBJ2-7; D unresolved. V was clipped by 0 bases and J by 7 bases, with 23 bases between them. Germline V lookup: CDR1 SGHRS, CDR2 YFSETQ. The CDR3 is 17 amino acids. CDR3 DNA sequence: TGCGCCAGCAGCTTGGTTGGTTGGCCGACTCTGGACGAGGAGCAGTACTTC. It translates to CASSLVGWPTLDEEQYF. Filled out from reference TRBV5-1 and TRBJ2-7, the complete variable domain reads KAGVTQTPRYLIKTRGQQVTLSCSPISGHRSVSWYQQTPGQGLQFLFEYFSETQRNKGNFPGRFSGRQFSNSRSEMNVSTLELGDSALYLCASSLVGWPTLDEEQYFGPGTRLTVT.

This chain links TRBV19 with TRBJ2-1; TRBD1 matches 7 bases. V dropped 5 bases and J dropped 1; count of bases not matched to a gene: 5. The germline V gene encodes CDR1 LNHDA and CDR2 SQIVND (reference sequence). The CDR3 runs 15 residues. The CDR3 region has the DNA TGTGCCAGTAGTTTGACAGGGACGTCCTACAATGAGCAGTTCTTC. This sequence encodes CASSLTGTSYNEQFF.

In nucleotides, the CDR3 is TGTGCCAGCAGCTCCTCAAACAGGGAAGCAAACTATGGCTACACCTTC. Its translation: CASSSSNREANYGYTF. This rearrangement joins TRBV7-9 to TRBJ1-2; possible D gene TRBD1, 6 bases. Germline values: CDR1 SEHNR, CDR2 FQNEAQ (reference sequence). V dropped 4 bases and J dropped 2 bases, with 17 bases sitting between them. The CDR3 has 16 amino acids.

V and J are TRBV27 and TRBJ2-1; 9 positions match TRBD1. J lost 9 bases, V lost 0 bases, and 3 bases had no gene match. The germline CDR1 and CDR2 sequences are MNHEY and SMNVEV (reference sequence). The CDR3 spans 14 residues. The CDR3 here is CASSLSGQGSEQFF. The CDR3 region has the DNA TGTGCCAGCAGTTTATCTGGACAGGGGTCTGAGCAGTTCTTC.

CDR3 nucleotide sequence: TGTGCCAGTAGCCTCGGGACAGAGGATGAAAAACTGTTTTTT. Translated: CASSLGTEDEKLFF. This chain connects TRBV19 to TRBJ1-4; 7 nucleotides line up with TRBD1. J lost 6 bases, V lost 6 bases, and 7 bases had no gene match. This CDR3 comprises 14 residues. Per the germline V gene, CDR1 is LNHDA and CDR2 is SQIVND (reference sequence).

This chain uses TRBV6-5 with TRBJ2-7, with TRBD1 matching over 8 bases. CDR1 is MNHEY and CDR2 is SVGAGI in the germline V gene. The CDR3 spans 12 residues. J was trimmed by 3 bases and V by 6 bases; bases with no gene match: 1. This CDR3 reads CASRDRDYEQYF. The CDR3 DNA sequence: TGTGCCAGCAGGGACAGGGACTACGAGCAGTACTTC.

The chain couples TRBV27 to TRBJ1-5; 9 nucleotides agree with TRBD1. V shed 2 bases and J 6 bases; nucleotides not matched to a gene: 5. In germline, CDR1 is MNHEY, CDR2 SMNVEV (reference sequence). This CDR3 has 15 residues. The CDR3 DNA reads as TGTGCCAGCAGTTTAGGAGGGACAGGGCGTCAGCCCCAGCATTTT. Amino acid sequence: CASSLGGTGRQPQHF.

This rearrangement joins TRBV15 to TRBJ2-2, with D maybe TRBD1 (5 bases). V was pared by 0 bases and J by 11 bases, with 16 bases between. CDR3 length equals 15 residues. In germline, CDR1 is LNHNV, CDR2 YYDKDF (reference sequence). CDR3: CATSRDPDSRAELFF. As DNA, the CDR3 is TGTGCCACCAGCAGAGATCCCGACAGTCGAGCTGAGCTGTTTTTT.

The CDR3 region is CASSEGVSTEAFF. CDR3 sequence (DNA): TGTGCCAGCAGTGAGGGTGTGAGCACTGAAGCTTTCTTT. The rearrangement uses TRBV2 and TRBJ1-1; no reliable D call. The germline gives CDR1 SNHLY, CDR2 FYNNEI. V gave up 3 bases and J gave up 4 bases, with 9 bases separating them. This CDR3 spans 13 amino acids.